These 14 T cell receptor beta chains came from one sample sequenced in a study of regulatory T cells in long-lasting Graves disease. Sample time point: newly diagnosed GD, antithyroid drugs for less than 3 months. Generation of the TCR library employed RNA extracted from PBMCs. Building the TCR beta libraries relied on iRepertoire HTBI primers, and CDR3 regions underwent Arm-PCR. One entry per CDR3 protein, called by TCRdb with MiXCR from the multiplex PCR reads. The top ten clones hold roughly 8% of a sample with around 450,000 distinct CDR3 sequences, 15% of them seen once. This sample also appeared in a second study, on T cells in Graves' hyperthyroidism and ophthalmopathy.

The sequences come from peripheral blood mononuclear cells (PBMCs), collected at new diagnosis, from a patient treated with antithyroid drugs. The source of these receptors is a woman aged 40 to 50 with Graves disease.

This clonotype was counted at least ten times. The CDR3 DNA follows: TGTGCCAGCAGTCCCCGCCGAGGGGGCGCAGGGGAGACCCAGTACTTC. Translating gives CASSPRRGGAGETQYF. This chain uses TRBV2 with TRBJ2-5, with 7 positions matching TRBD1. The V segment lost 5 bases and the J segment 5 bases; nucleotides outside the gene matches: 14. CDR1 and CDR2 from the germline V gene are SNHLY and FYNNEI. The CDR3 contains 16 residues. Full variable domain (rest looked up from reference TRBV2 and TRBJ2-5): EPEVTQTPSHQVTQMGQEVILRCVPISNHLYFYWYRQILGQKVEFLVSFYNNEISEKSEIFDDQFSVERPDGSNFTLKIRSTKLEDSAMYFCASSPRRGGAGETQYFGPGTRLLVL.

V and J are TRBV6-5 and TRBJ1-1; D might be TRBD1 (6 bases). The J call may be incorrect, as the DNA end agrees better with TRBJ2-3. Germline loops: CDR1 MNHEY, CDR2 SVGAGI. There are 13 residues in the CDR3. The CDR3 DNA sequence: TGTGCCAGCAGTTACCTGTCAGGGGCCACGCAGTATTTT. Protein sequence: CASSYLSGATQYF.

The rearrangement links TRBV7-6 to TRBJ1-3; 7 bases map to TRBD1. The CDR3 runs to 16 residues. V shed 5 bases, J shed 3 bases, and the junction held 10 bases outside the gene matches. Germline CDR1 SGHVS, CDR2 FNYEAQ. The CDR3 sequence is CASSRLIGDSGNTIYF. Written as DNA, the CDR3 is TGTGCCAGCAGCCGACTTATCGGGGACAGTGGAAACACCATATATTTT.

This clonotype came up many times. This sequence joins TRBV27 and TRBJ2-1, with 7 bases lining up with TRBD2. V lost 1 base, J lost 2 bases, and 2 bases stayed unmatched. The length of the CDR3 is 15 residues. In germline, CDR1 is MNHEY, CDR2 SMNVEV (reference sequence). As DNA, the CDR3 is TGTGCCAGCAGTTTATGGGCGGGGGCCTACAATGAGCAGTTCTTC. As protein: CASSLWAGAYNEQFF.

In this sample, this clonotype turned up many times. The gene calls are TRBV28 and TRBJ2-3; TRBD2 might be the D (5 bases). Trimming stripped 2 bases from V and 1 base from J, with 13 bases between. CDR1 and CDR2 (germline): MDHEN, SYDVKM. The CDR3 is 16 amino acids. CDR3 protein: CASSLVSGRGTDTQYF. CDR3 nucleotide sequence: TGTGCCAGCAGTTTAGTTTCCGGGCGGGGCACAGATACGCAGTATTTT.

This clonotype was detected ten times or more. V and J are TRBV27 and TRBJ2-4; 13 bases line up with TRBD2. The CDR3 is 16 residues long. V lost 5 bases and J lost 8; bases outside the gene matches: 9. Germline lookup yields CDR1 MNHEY and CDR2 SMNVEV (reference sequence). The CDR3 loop reads CASSKRTSGSGDIQYF. The CDR3, as DNA: TGTGCCAGCAGTAAACGGACTAGCGGGAGTGGAGACATTCAGTACTTC.

The chain carries TRBV7-2 and TRBJ2-1, with no clear D. Germline lookup yields CDR1 SGHTA and CDR2 FQGNSA. Trimming stripped 1 base from V and 3 bases from J, with 10 bases between. The CDR3 contains 15 residues. The CDR3 here is CASSLGQPGYNEQFF. CDR3 sequence (DNA): TGTGCCAGCAGCTTAGGCCAACCAGGCTACAATGAGCAGTTCTTC.

There are many counts of this clonotype. V is TRBV24-1 and J is TRBJ2-1; the match to TRBD2 covers 10 bases. The germline gives CDR1 KGHDR, CDR2 SFDVKD. V shed 4 bases and J 3 bases; nucleotides not matched to a gene: 8. The CDR3 runs 17 residues. In DNA form, the CDR3 reads TGTGCCACCAGTGAACGCCTGGGACTAGCGAACTACAATGAGCAGTTCTTC. The encoded protein is CATSERLGLANYNEQFF.

This chain joins TRBV4-2 and TRBJ2-3; the D is unclear. V dropped 0 bases and J dropped 8 bases, with 21 bases sitting between them. The CDR3 is 17 residues long. Germline V gene lookup returns CDR1 LGHNA and CDR2 YNFKEQ. This chain's CDR3 is CASSQDFWSPSGVTQYF. DNA for the CDR3: TGTGCCAGCAGCCAAGATTTTTGGAGTCCCTCAGGAGTTACGCAGTATTTT.

This clonotype was detected ten times or more. The J gene is TRBJ2-2, the V gene TRBV7-8; weak D call: TRBD2 (6 bases). The CDR3 totals 15 residues. Trimming pared 5 bases from V and 4 bases from J, leaving 14 bases between. Germline assignment: CDR1 SGHVS and CDR2 FQNEAQ. The CDR3: CASSTSAGSTGELFF. As DNA, the CDR3 is TGTGCCAGCAGCACCTCGGCGGGGAGCACCGGGGAGCTGTTTTTT. Combining the CDR3 with reference TRBV7-8 and TRBJ2-2 gives the whole variable domain GAGVSQSPRYKVAKRGQDVALRCDPISGHVSLFWYQQALGQGPEFLTYFQNEAQLDKSGLPSDRFFAERPEGSVSTLKIQRTQQEDSAVYLCASSTSAGSTGELFFGEGSRLTVL.

This clonotype was counted many times. The chain joins TRBV12-3 or TRBV12-4 to TRBJ1-4; possibly TRBD1 for D (6 bases). The length of the CDR3 is 16 residues. Deletions cut 6 bases from V and 0 bases from J, with 14 bases between. CDR3 protein: CASRPDRRSTNEKLFF. The CDR3 bases are TGTGCCAGCAGGCCTGACAGGCGTTCAACTAATGAAAAACTGTTTTTT.

This clonotype was detected ten times or more. The V and J genes are TRBV20-1 and TRBJ2-7; 11 nucleotides align to TRBD1. This CDR3 has 16 amino acids. Germline values: CDR1 DFQATT, CDR2 SNEGSKA (reference sequence). V shed 6 bases and J 3 bases; nucleotides not matched to a gene: 13. CDR3 protein: CSAFTTQGQGVYEQYF. The CDR3 coding sequence is TGCAGTGCCTTCACCACCCAGGGACAGGGGGTCTACGAGCAGTACTTC.

This clonotype was seen repeatedly, ten times or more. The chain has TRBV20-1 and TRBJ2-3; 7 bases match TRBD2. The CDR3 spans 18 residues. The germline CDR1 and CDR2 sequences are DFQATT and SNEGSKA (reference sequence). The junction had 13 bases not matched to a gene; V was cut back by 1 base and J by 0 bases. In DNA form, the CDR3 reads TGCAGTGCTAGAGCGGTGGGGGACTATCATCCTAGCACAGATACGCAGTATTTT. Translating it yields CSARAVGDYHPSTDTQYF.

This clonotype was picked up many times. The rearrangement links TRBV7-2 to TRBJ2-5; 11 bases align to TRBD2. The germline V gene encodes CDR1 SGHTA and CDR2 FQGNSA. The CDR3 extends over 14 amino acids. V lost 2 bases, J lost 5 bases, and 1 base stayed unmatched. CDR3 sequence: CASSLSSGRETQYF. Written as DNA, the CDR3 is TGTGCCAGCAGCTTATCTAGCGGGAGGGAGACCCAGTACTTC.